The present TCR beta chain was sequenced within a study of blood T cell repertoires in COVID-19 (dated by TCRdb to 2019 to 2021). Study-level background: Samples from collaborators originated in the United States, Italy and Spain and spanned both the acute and convalescent phases of COVID-19. The prospective study material was composed of cDNA or gDNA derived from T cells, B-cell-depleted T cells, or PBMCs. Subjects who had been exposed to COVID-19, were actively infected with it, or had recovered from it provided the deeply sampled blood TCRbeta repertoires that made up the dataset. The repertoires were made available in a free public database intended to serve as a resource for research on the immune response to SARS-CoV-2. The samples were drawn from the first 160 participants of the ongoing ImmuneRACE study and from 1,254 subjects provided by 6 global collaborators. Nearly every sample came with metadata listing a de-identified subject ID, COVID-19 status, age in years and sex. Where available, HLA class I and class II types were obtained from metadata supplied by the sample provider rather than from assay-based typing.

CDR1 and CDR2, looked up from the germline V gene, are MDHEN and SYDVKM. The CDR3 goes from the cysteine to the phenylalanine over 12 residues. Here the CDR3 DNA is all that survives: 36 bases in frame from base 1. V lost 10 bases and J lost 6 bases; the stretch between them is 15 bases long. Samples from volunteer blood donors who had recovered from COVID-19 were contributed by a second Seattle source. The collaborating institutions used their own protocols to collect whole blood in K2EDTA tubes. Collaborator samples were shipped for TCRbeta analysis as frozen whole blood, isolated PBMCs, or DNA extracted from either sample type. Turning to this clone: The antigen this receptor binds is unknown. Within one base of it there is no much larger clone, and no base qualities were kept.

TCRbeta CDR3 regions were amplified from genomic DNA using the immunoSEQ Assay, a bias-controlled multiplex PCR. In the source study's methods: The number of nucleated cells in each sample was estimated from the amplification of reference gene primers within the assay. To quantify the absolute abundance of each unique TCRbeta CDR3 rearrangement, sequence reads were collapsed and filtered. For each sample, productive Simpson clonality was calculated as the square root of Simpson's diversity index across productive rearrangements. TCRdb provides this immuneACCESS table in a form limited to in-frame rearrangements. Some clones are lacking; in checked studies, under half of them reflect an unresolved V gene, and why the rest are absent is not known. Clone size and the V and J calls come from that table; the DNA yielded D and trimming. Here the sample has over 150,000 clones; about four fifths occur a single time. The top ten constitute around a fifth of the sample.

The paper's findings and limits, for the study overall: The quantity of clinical and demographic metadata differed by source and by participant and was supplied without curation.

The sequenced sample was peripheral blood. The TCR comes from a woman aged 65 to 85 who had recovered from COVID-19. Rearrangement joined TRBV28 to TRBJ1-2; TRBD1 is possibly the D segment (5 matching bases). The CDR3 here reads CATQGSRDGYTF. The nucleotide sequence is given as TGTGCCACCCAGGGTTCTCGGGATGGCTACACCTTC.